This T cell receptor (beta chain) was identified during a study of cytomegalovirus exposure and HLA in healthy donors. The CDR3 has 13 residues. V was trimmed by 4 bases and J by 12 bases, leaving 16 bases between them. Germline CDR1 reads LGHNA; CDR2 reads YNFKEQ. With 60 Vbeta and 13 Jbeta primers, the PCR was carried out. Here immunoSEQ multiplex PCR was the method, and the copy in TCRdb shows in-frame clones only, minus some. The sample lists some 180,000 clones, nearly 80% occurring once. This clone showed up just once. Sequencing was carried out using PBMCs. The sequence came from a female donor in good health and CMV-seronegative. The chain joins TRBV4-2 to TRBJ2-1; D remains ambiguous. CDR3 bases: TGTGCCAGCAGCCGAGGAGCCCTTTCTAGGCAGTTCTTC. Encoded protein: CASSRGALSRQFF.